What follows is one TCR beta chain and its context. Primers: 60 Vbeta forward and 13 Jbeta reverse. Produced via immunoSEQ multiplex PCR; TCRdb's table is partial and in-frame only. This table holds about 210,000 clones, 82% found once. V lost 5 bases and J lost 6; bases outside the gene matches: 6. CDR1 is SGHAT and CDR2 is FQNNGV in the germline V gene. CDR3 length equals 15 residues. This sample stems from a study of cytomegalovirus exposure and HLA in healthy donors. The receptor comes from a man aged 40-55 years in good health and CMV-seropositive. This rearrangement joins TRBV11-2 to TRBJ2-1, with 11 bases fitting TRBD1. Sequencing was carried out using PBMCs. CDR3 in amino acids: CASSAGQGALNEQFF. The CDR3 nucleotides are TGTGCCAGCAGCGCCGGACAGGGGGCTCTCAATGAGCAGTTCTTC.